A selection of T cell receptor beta chains follows, all from one sample in a study of human T cells and chemical hapten exposure. TCRdb called the RACE reads again in MiXCR, with one record for every CDR3 protein. The sample lists around 100,000 distinct CDR3 sequences, 11% occurring once. The specimen was whole blood, collected in connection with sensitization to the hapten diphenylcyclopropenone (DPC). Receptors were obtained from a middle-aged woman with alopecia areata. Some clones in this sample may be carry-over from other donors' samples. Both conserved end residues are part of each CDR3. Fields, in order: V gene, J gene, clone size, D gene, CDR3 DNA, CDR3 protein. The D gene is left open where the match is weak. Some rows mark clone size as missing; the rest say once, few, many or name a class of expanded clone.

v_call: TRBV28
j_call: TRBJ2-7
clone_size: few
d_call: .
cdr3_nt: TGTGCCAGCACCCTCGAGGGGTACGAGCAGTACTTC
cdr3_aa: CASTLEGYEQYF

v_call: TRBV20-1
j_call: TRBJ2-1
clone_size: many
d_call: .
cdr3_nt: TGCAGTGCTAGTGCTAGCGCCCTCGCTGAGCAGTTCTTC
cdr3_aa: CSASASALAEQFF

v_call: TRBV24-1
j_call: TRBJ2-1
clone_size: many
d_call: .
cdr3_nt: TGTGCCACCAGTGATTTGGGTCCCAGCTCCTACAATGAGCAGTTCTTC
cdr3_aa: CATSDLGPSSYNEQFF

v_call: TRBV11-2
j_call: TRBJ1-1
clone_size: many
d_call: .
cdr3_nt: TGTGCCAGCAGCCCCCACGGCACTGAAGCTTTCTTT
cdr3_aa: CASSPHGTEAFF

v_call: TRBV29-1
j_call: TRBJ1-2
clone_size: few
d_call: TRBD1
cdr3_nt: TGCAGCGTTGCCTTACAGGGGGCAAGGGGCTACACCTTC
cdr3_aa: CSVALQGARGYTF

v_call: TRBV20-1
j_call: TRBJ1-2
clone_size: many
d_call: .
cdr3_nt: TGCAGTGCTAGAGATCGAACGGTAACCCCTAACTATGGCTACACCTTC
cdr3_aa: CSARDRTVTPNYGYTF

v_call: TRBV30
j_call: TRBJ2-5
clone_size: many
d_call: TRBD2
cdr3_nt: TGTGCCTGGAGTGTACGGAACGGGGGGGGACGGAGAGAGACCCAGTACTTC
cdr3_aa: CAWSVRNGGGRRETQYF

v_call: TRBV5-1
j_call: TRBJ2-3
clone_size: few
d_call: .
cdr3_nt: TGCGCCAGCAGCTTGGGGAACCCAGATACGCAGTATTTT
cdr3_aa: CASSLGNPDTQYF

v_call: TRBV19
j_call: TRBJ2-6
clone_size: .
d_call: TRBD1
cdr3_nt: TGTGCCAGTAGGCCTCCGACAGGGTCTGGGGCCAACGTCCTGACTTTC
cdr3_aa: CASRPPTGSGANVLTF

v_call: TRBV4-3
j_call: TRBJ2-1
clone_size: many
d_call: TRBD2
cdr3_nt: TGCGCCAGCAGCCAACTAGCGGGAGGAGCTAATGAGCAGTTCTTC
cdr3_aa: CASSQLAGGANEQFF

v_call: TRBV28
j_call: TRBJ2-1
clone_size: many
d_call: .
cdr3_nt: TGTGCCAGCCTCCGTGTTTACAATGAGCAGTTCTTC
cdr3_aa: CASLRVYNEQFF

v_call: TRBV5-6
j_call: TRBJ2-7
clone_size: many
d_call: TRBD2
cdr3_nt: TGTGCCAGCAGCCGGGGACTAGCGGGAGGAAGCTCCTACGAGCAGTACTTC
cdr3_aa: CASSRGLAGGSSYEQYF

v_call: TRBV7-2
j_call: TRBJ1-1
clone_size: few
d_call: .
cdr3_nt: TGTGCCAGCAGCATCCGGGTCCAAGCTTTCTTT
cdr3_aa: CASSIRVQAFF